Listed below are T cell receptor beta chains from one sample, sequenced in a study of blood T cells in healthy people across ages. MiXCR, applied by TCRdb to the 5' RACE reads, yields one record per CDR3 protein. The data hold around 990,000 distinct CDR3 sequences, with more than 30% observed a single time. Sequenced input: blood. Receptors originate from a man aged 18 to 30 in good health. Each CDR3 is given with its conserved first and last residue. Each record gives: D gene, J gene, V gene, clone size, CDR3 protein, CDR3 DNA. The D gene is left open where the match is weak. Size values are once, few and many counts, or a class for expanded clones, and some rows have none.

.,TRBJ1-2,TRBV24-1,.,CATGPGPAGYGYTF,TGTGCCACCGGCCCTGGACCGGCCGGCTATGGCTACACCTTC
.,TRBJ1-2,TRBV6-6,.,CASSKQEIYGYTF,TGTGCCAGCAGTAAACAAGAGATCTATGGCTACACCTTC
TRBD1,TRBJ1-2,TRBV25-1,many,CASSGENRGTNYGYTF,TGTGCCAGCAGTGGTGAGAACAGGGGCACTAACTATGGCTACACCTTC
.,TRBJ1-2,TRBV27,.,CASSLRGVSNYGYTF,TGTGCCAGCAGTTTAAGGGGGGTCTCCAACTATGGCTACACCTTC
TRBD1,TRBJ2-7,TRBV2,.,CASGPNSWTGVEQYF,TGTGCCAGCGGCCCAAATAGTTGGACAGGGGTTGAGCAGTACTTC
.,TRBJ1-6,TRBV19,.,CASSIAPAGMVYNSPLHF,TGTGCCAGTAGTATAGCTCCGGCAGGAATGGTTTATAATTCACCCCTCCACTTT
TRBD1,TRBJ1-2,TRBV12-3/TRBV12-4,.,CASSFRLTGAGDGYTF,TGTGCCAGCAGTTTCCGTCTGACAGGGGCCGGGGATGGCTACACCTTC
.,TRBJ1-2,TRBV4-2,.,CASSQDWQGIYGYTF,TGTGCCAGCAGCCAAGATTGGCAGGGGATATATGGCTACACCTTC
TRBD2,TRBJ2-1,TRBV20-1,few,CSARDFPGGTYNEQFF,TGCAGTGCTAGAGATTTCCCGGGGGGGACCTACAATGAGCAGTTCTTC
.,TRBJ1-5,TRBV4-3,.,CASSQVAGVGQPQHF,TGCGCCAGCAGCCAAGTGGCGGGGGTCGGTCAGCCCCAGCATTTT
.,TRBJ1-5,TRBV6-5,.,CASRMPGGPNQPQHF,TGTGCCAGCAGGATGCCAGGCGGTCCCAATCAGCCCCAGCATTTT
.,TRBJ2-7,TRBV3-1,few,CASSQGSGGYNEQYF,TGTGCCAGCAGCCAAGGCTCCGGAGGGTACAATGAGCAGTACTTC
TRBD2,TRBJ2-4,TRBV4-1,.,CASSQEISGGASSKNIQYF,TGCGCCAGCAGCCAAGAAATTAGCGGGGGGGCCTCGTCCAAAAACATTCAGTACTTC
.,TRBJ2-1,TRBV7-3,few,CASSPSGRDNEQFF,TGTGCCAGCAGCCCTTCGGGGCGGGACAATGAGCAGTTCTTC
.,TRBJ2-2,TRBV9,few,CASEANTGELFF,TGTGCCAGCGAGGCAAACACCGGGGAGCTGTTTTTT
.,TRBJ1-2,TRBV4-3,.,CASSQDEGRGYGYTF,TGCGCCAGCAGCCAAGATGAGGGCAGGGGCTATGGCTACACCTTC
.,TRBJ2-1,TRBV2,.,CASSVFGHAFF,TGTGCCAGCAGTGTTTTCGGACATGCGTTCTTC
.,TRBJ1-4,TRBV3-1,few,CASSRLFQGTNEKLFF,TGTGCCAGCAGCCGCCTCTTTCAGGGAACTAATGAAAAACTGTTTTTT
TRBD2,TRBJ2-3,TRBV7-3,few,CASSLNGPAGYTDTQYF,TGTGCCAGCAGCTTAAACGGCCCAGCGGGGTACACAGATACGCAGTATTTT
.,TRBJ1-2,TRBV3-1,.,CASSHLTEGYYGYTF,TGTGCCAGCAGCCACCTCACGGAAGGCTACTATGGCTACACCTTC
.,TRBJ2-1,TRBV5-1,few,CASRSPGAIYNEQFF,TGCGCCAGCAGAAGTCCAGGAGCTATCTACAATGAGCAGTTCTTC
.,TRBJ1-1,TRBV20-1,once,CSARGQRANTEAFF,TGCAGTGCTAGAGGACAGAGGGCGAACACTGAAGCTTTCTTT
.,TRBJ1-1,TRBV7-2,few,CATYRVTEAFF,TGTGCCACGTACAGAGTCACTGAAGCTTTCTTT
.,TRBJ1-5,TRBV7-3,.,CASSLTGQYSNQPQHF,TGTGCCAGCAGCTTAACAGGCCAGTATAGCAATCAGCCCCAGCATTTT
TRBD2,TRBJ2-5,TRBV6-1,.,CASSGLVVGAGSYNEQYF,TGTGCCAGCAGTGGTCTTGTGGTCGGAGCGGGGTCCTACAATGAGCAGTACTTC
.,TRBJ1-1,TRBV6-5,.,CASSGTYGGTEAFF,TGTGCCAGCAGTGGGACCTATGGGGGTACTGAAGCTTTCTTT
TRBD2,TRBJ2-7,TRBV12-3/TRBV12-4,.,CASSYGAQSGRNEQYF,TGTGCCAGCAGTTATGGCGCCCAAAGCGGGAGAAACGAGCAGTACTTC
TRBD1,TRBJ2-4,TRBV25-1,.,CASSEWAGGHGEQYF,TGTGCCAGCAGTGAATGGGCAGGGGGCCATGGTGAGCAGTACTTC
.,TRBJ2-3,TRBV29-1,few,CSVPIPGTDTQYF,TGCAGCGTTCCGATACCAGGGACCGATACGCAGTATTTT
.,TRBJ2-3,TRBV27,.,CASSLTTRRPGDTQYF,TGTGCCAGCAGTTTAACGACCAGACGGCCGGGAGATACGCAGTATTTT
TRBD1,TRBJ2-5,TRBV14,once,CASSQSGTGWRNEQYF,TGTGCCAGCAGCCAATCCGGGACAGGATGGCGCAATGAGCAGTACTTC
.,TRBJ2-5,TRBV4-1,.,CASSPGQRRETQYF,TGCGCCAGCAGCCCCGGACAGAGACGAGAGACCCAGTACTTC
.,TRBJ1-5,TRBV20-1,.,CSADRRDTLNQPQHF,TGCAGTGCCGATCGGAGGGACACCCTAAATCAGCCCCAGCATTTT
.,TRBJ1-5,TRBV4-2,many,CASSPTANQPQHF,TGTGCCAGCAGCCCGACAGCAAATCAGCCCCAGCATTTT
.,TRBJ2-4,TRBV6-6,.,CASSSINLGPNIQYF,TGTGCCAGCAGTTCCATAAACTTGGGGCCAAACATTCAGTACTTC
TRBD1,TRBJ1-2,TRBV20-1,many,CSASPGTALIHTF,TGCAGTGCTTCCCCCGGGACAGCGCTCATCCACACCTTC
TRBD2,TRBJ2-7,TRBV27,.,CASSLGLAFEQYF,TGTGCCAGCAGTTTGGGACTAGCGTTCGAGCAGTACTTC
.,TRBJ2-3,TRBV4-1,.,CASSQAVRTDTQYF,TGCGCCAGCAGCCAAGCGGTTCGCACAGATACGCAGTATTTT
TRBD1,TRBJ1-2,TRBV6-5,.,CASSYSGTGIHYGYTF,TGTGCCAGCAGTTACTCCGGGACAGGGATTCACTATGGCTACACCTTC
.,TRBJ2-7,TRBV5-1,many,CASSFDRGPYEQYF,TGCGCCAGCAGCTTTGACCGGGGGCCCTACGAGCAGTACTTC
TRBD2,TRBJ2-7,TRBV10-3,.,CAILRLAGGYYEQYF,TGTGCCATCCTAAGACTAGCGGGGGGGTACTACGAGCAGTACTTC
.,TRBJ2-1,TRBV6-2/TRBV6-3,few,CASSYVELAGNGEQFF,TGTGCCAGCAGTTACGTGGAACTAGCAGGTAATGGTGAGCAGTTCTTC
.,TRBJ1-1,TRBV6-2/TRBV6-3,.,CASSYTLTEAFF,TGTGCCAGCAGTTACACTTTAACTGAAGCTTTCTTT
.,TRBJ1-2,TRBV6-6,few,CASRPQGIALGYTF,TGTGCCAGCAGGCCTCAGGGGATAGCCCTGGGCTACACCTTC
.,TRBJ1-5,TRBV6-2/TRBV6-3,.,CASLPRPSRSSNQPQHF,TGTGCCAGCCTGCCGAGGCCAAGCAGAAGTAGCAATCAGCCCCAGCATTTT
TRBD1,TRBJ1-6,TRBV10-3,.,CAISGTGISPLHF,TGTGCCATCAGTGGGACAGGGATATCACCCCTCCACTTT
.,TRBJ2-7,TRBV25-1,few,CASRTRPETYEQYF,TGTGCCAGCCGCACTCGGCCCGAAACCTACGAGCAGTACTTC
.,TRBJ1-2,TRBV5-1,once,CASSLADRLDGYTF,TGCGCCAGCAGCTTGGCCGACAGGTTGGATGGCTACACCTTC
.,TRBJ1-6,TRBV20-1,.,CSARDGGLNSPLHF,TGCAGTGCTAGAGATGGGGGCCTCAATTCACCCCTCCACTTT
.,TRBJ2-1,TRBV29-1,few,CSVGLAGYNEQFF,TGCAGCGTTGGGCTAGCAGGCTACAATGAGCAGTTCTTC
.,TRBJ1-3,TRBV9,.,CASSVGGGARSGNTIYF,TGTGCCAGCAGCGTAGGAGGAGGTGCACGCTCTGGAAACACCATATATTTT
.,TRBJ2-2,TRBV6-6,.,CASTLTALALNTGELFF,TGTGCCAGCACTTTGACAGCCCTAGCGCTTAACACCGGGGAGCTGTTTTTT
.,TRBJ1-6,TRBV7-6,few,CASSLTAYNSPLHF,TGTGCCAGCAGCTTAACAGCATATAATTCACCCCTCCACTTT
.,TRBJ1-2,TRBV12-5,.,CASGLSQDYGYTF,TGTGCTAGTGGTTTGAGTCAGGACTATGGCTACACCTTC
TRBD1,TRBJ1-4,TRBV28,once,CASSLRGGDRNEKLFF,TGTGCCAGCAGCCTTCGAGGGGGGGACAGAAATGAAAAACTGTTTTTC
TRBD2,TRBJ2-2,TRBV29-1,.,CSARGDGELFF,TGCAGCGCGCGGGGGGACGGGGAGCTGTTTTTT